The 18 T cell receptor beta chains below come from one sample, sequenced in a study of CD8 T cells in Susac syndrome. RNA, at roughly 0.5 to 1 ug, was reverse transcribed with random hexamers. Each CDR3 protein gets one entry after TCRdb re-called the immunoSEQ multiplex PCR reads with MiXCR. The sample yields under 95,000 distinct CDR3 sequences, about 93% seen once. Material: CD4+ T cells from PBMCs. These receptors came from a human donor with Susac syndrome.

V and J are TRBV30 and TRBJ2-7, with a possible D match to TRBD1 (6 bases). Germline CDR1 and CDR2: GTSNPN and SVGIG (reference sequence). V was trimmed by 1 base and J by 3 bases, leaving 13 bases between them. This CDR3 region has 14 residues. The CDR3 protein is CAWSEDSQGYEQYF. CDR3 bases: TGTGCCTGGAGTGAAGATTCACAGGGCTACGAGCAGTACTTC.

For the CDR3, the DNA is TGTGCCAGCAGTCCGCGTCGGACGGGGACTGGCTACACCTTC. Its protein is CASSPRRTGTGYTF. The chain combines TRBV3-1 with TRBJ1-2; weak D call: TRBD1 (5 bases). There are 14 residues in the CDR3. CDR1 and CDR2 (germline): LGHDT, YNNKEL (reference sequence). V lost 6 bases, J lost 7 bases, and 18 bases lay in between.

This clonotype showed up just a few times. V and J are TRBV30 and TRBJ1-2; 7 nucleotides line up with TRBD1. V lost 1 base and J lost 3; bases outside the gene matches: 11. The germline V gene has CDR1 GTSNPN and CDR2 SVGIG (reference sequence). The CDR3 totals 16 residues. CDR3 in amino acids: CAWSAYILGQDYGYTF. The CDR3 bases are TGTGCCTGGAGTGCATACATCCTCGGACAGGACTATGGCTACACCTTC.

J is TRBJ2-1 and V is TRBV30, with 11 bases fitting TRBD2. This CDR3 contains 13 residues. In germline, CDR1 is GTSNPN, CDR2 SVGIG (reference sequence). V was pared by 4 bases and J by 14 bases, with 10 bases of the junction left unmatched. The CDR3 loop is CAWNRGSSGGKFF. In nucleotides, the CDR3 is TGTGCCTGGAACAGGGGGTCTAGCGGGGGGAAGTTCTTC.

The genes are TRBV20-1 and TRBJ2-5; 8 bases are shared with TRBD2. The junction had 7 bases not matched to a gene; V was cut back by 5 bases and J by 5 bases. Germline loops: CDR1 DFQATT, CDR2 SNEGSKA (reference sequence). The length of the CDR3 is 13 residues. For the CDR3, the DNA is TGCAGTGCTGGATCGGGGGGGCTGGAGACCCAGTACTTC. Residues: CSAGSGGLETQYF.

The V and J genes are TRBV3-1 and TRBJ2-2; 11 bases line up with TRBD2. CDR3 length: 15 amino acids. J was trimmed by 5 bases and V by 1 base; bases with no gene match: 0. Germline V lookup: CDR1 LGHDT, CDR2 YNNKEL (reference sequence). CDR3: CASSQGLAGTGELFF. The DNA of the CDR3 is TGTGCCAGCAGCCAAGGACTAGCGGGGACCGGGGAGCTGTTTTTT.

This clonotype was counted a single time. The CDR3 DNA sequence: TGTGCCAGCAGCTTGATTCATACCGGGGAGCTGTTTTTT. It translates to CASSLIHTGELFF. The rearrangement uses TRBV5-4 and TRBJ2-2; no firm D call. CDR3 length: 13 amino acids. CDR1 and CDR2 from the germline V gene are SGHNT and YYREEE (reference sequence). The V and J ends lost 1 base and 5 bases respectively, with 6 bases between them.

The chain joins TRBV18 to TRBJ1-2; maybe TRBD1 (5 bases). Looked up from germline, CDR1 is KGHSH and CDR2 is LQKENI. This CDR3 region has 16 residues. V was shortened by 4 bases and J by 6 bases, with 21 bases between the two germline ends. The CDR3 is CASSLRGDGPEDGYTF. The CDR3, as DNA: TGTGCCAGCTCACTGCGAGGGGACGGGCCAGAGGATGGCTACACCTTC.

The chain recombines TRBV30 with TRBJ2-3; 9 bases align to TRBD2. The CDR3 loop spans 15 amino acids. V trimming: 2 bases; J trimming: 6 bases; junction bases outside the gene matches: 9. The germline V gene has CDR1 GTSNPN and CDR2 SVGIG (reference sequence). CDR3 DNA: TGTGCCTGGAGTCCCCTGCGGGGGGGTCGGGATACGCAGTATTTT. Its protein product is CAWSPLRGGRDTQYF. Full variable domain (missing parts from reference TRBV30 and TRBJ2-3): SQTIHQWPATLVQPVGSPLSLECTVEGTSNPNLYWYRQAAGRGLQLLFYSVGIGQISSEVPQNLSASRPQDRQFILSSKKLLLSDSGFYLCAWSPLRGGRDTQYFGPGTRLTVL.

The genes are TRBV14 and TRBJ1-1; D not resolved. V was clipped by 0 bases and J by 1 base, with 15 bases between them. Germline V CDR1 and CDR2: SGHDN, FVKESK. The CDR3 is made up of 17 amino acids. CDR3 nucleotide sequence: TGTGCCAGCAGCCAAGATGGAGGGTTAGGACGGAACACTGAAGCTTTCTTT. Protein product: CASSQDGGLGRNTEAFF.

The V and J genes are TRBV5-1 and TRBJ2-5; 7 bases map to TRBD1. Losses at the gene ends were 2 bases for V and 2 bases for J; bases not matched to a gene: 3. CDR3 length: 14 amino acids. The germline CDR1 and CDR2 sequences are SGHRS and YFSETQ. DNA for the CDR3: TGCGCCAGCAGCTTCGGACAGGAACAAGAGACCCAGTACTTC. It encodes CASSFGQEQETQYF.

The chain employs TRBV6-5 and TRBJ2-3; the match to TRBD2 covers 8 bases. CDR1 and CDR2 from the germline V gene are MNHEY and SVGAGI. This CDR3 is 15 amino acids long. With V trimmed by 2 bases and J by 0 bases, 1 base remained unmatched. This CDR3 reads CASSYAGGSTDTQYF. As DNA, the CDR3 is TGTGCCAGCAGTTACGCGGGGGGAAGCACAGATACGCAGTATTTT.

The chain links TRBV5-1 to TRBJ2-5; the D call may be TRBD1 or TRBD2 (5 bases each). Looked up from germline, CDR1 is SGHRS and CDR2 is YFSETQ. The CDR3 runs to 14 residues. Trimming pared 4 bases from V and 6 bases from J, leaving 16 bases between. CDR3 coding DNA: TGCGCCAGCAGCCGGGGCCGTGAAGAACAGACCCAGTACTTC. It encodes CASSRGREEQTQYF.

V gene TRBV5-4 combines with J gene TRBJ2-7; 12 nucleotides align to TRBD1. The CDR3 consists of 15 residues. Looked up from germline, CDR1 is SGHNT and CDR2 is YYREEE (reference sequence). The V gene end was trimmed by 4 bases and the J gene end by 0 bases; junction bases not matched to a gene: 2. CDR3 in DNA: TGTGCCAGCAGCGGGGGACAGGGGGCCTCCTACGAGCAGTACTTC. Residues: CASSGGQGASYEQYF.

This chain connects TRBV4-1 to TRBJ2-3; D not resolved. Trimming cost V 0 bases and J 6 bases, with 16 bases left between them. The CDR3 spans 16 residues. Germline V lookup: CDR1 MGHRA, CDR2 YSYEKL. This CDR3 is CASSQDRLVFADTQYF. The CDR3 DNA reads TGCGCCAGCAGCCAAGATCGGCTAGTGTTTGCGGATACGCAGTATTTT.

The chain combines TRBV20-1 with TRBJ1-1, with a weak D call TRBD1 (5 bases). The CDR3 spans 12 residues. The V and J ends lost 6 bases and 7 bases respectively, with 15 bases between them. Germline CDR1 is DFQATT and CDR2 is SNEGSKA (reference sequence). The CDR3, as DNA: TGCAGTGCGGGGGACTGGGACGTTGAAGCTTTCTTT. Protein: CSAGDWDVEAFF.

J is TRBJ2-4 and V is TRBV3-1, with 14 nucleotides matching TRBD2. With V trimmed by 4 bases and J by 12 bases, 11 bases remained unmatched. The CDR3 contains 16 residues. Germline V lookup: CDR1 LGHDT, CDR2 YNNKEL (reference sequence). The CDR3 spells CASSPGTSGGNRGQYF. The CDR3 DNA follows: TGTGCCAGCAGCCCCGGGACTAGCGGGGGTAACAGGGGTCAGTACTTC.

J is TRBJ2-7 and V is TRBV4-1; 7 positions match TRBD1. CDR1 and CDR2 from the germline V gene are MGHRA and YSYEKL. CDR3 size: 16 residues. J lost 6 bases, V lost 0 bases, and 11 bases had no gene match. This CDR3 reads CASSQEYRGPRGEQYF. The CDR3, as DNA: TGCGCCAGCAGCCAAGAATACAGGGGCCCCCGTGGCGAGCAGTACTTC.